One and the same sample provided the 19 T cell receptor beta chains below, sequenced in a study of shared clonotypes between healthy human individuals. The data were produced by immunoSEQ multiplex PCR, yet TCRdb's version contains in-frame clones alone and is incomplete. The sample yields more than 2 million clones, approximately 95% seen once. Sequenced material: naive CD4+ T cells sorted from blood. Subset specified: CD45RA+ positively selected. The source is a man aged 18 to 29 in good health.

The V gene is TRBV2, the J gene TRBJ2-7; unclear D gene. The length of the CDR3 is 14 residues. Trimming shortened V by 5 bases and J by 0 bases, and 11 bases separated the two germline ends. Germline V gene lookup returns CDR1 SNHLY and CDR2 FYNNEI. The CDR3 coding sequence is TGTGCCAGCAGTCGAGAGCGTGGCTCCTACGAGCAGTACTTC. It translates to CASSRERGSYEQYF. Complete variable domain (other parts from reference TRBV2 and TRBJ2-7): EPEVTQTPSHQVTQMGQEVILRCVPISNHLYFYWYRQILGQKVEFLVSFYNNEISEKSEIFDDQFSVERPDGSNFTLKIRSTKLEDSAMYFCASSRERGSYEQYFGPGTRLTVT.

The V and J genes are TRBV19 and TRBJ1-6, with D possibly TRBD1 on 6 matching bases. The length of the CDR3 is 15 residues. Trimming stripped 5 bases from V and 8 bases from J, with 16 bases between. CDR1 LNHDA and CDR2 SQIVND come from the germline V gene (reference sequence). CDR3 DNA: TGTGCCAGTAGTTCTAACAGGGCGCTGGATTCACCCCTCCACTTT. Its translation is CASSSNRALDSPLHF.

CDR3 coding DNA: TGTGCCAGCCCAAACGACTCTGGAAACACCATATATTTT. Translation: CASPNDSGNTIYF. This sequence joins TRBV18 and TRBJ1-3, with D unresolved. This CDR3 is built from 13 residues. Germline V gene lookup returns CDR1 KGHSH and CDR2 LQKENI. V was shortened by 8 bases and J by 0 bases, with 8 bases between the two germline ends.

This clone occurred a few times. J is TRBJ1-1 and V is TRBV6-6; D may be TRBD1 (5 bases). Germline loops: CDR1 MNHNY, CDR2 SVGAGI (reference sequence). Trimming pared 6 bases from V and 1 base from J, leaving 15 bases between. There are 15 residues in the CDR3. The CDR3, as DNA: TGTGCCAGCAGGGCAGTTGGAGGGACGAACACTGAAGCTTTCTTT. Its translation: CASRAVGGTNTEAFF.

This clone was seen once. V and J are TRBV15 and TRBJ2-5; TRBD1 matches at 9 bases. V lost 3 bases and J lost 0; bases outside the gene matches: 2. There are 15 residues in the CDR3. Germline CDR1 is LNHNV and CDR2 is YYDKDF (reference sequence). The CDR3: CATSRDRGYQETQYF. The CDR3 DNA sequence: TGTGCCACCAGCAGGGACAGGGGATACCAAGAGACCCAGTACTTC.

Comments on this clone: A much larger clone sits a single nucleotide away, making a read error possible. The chain employs TRBV6-4 and TRBJ1-2; D unresolved. The CDR3 spans 11 residues. CDR1 MRHNA and CDR2 SNTAGT come from the germline V gene. The CDR3 reads CASRDSTARSF. The CDR3 DNA reads as TGTGCCAGCAGAGACTCCACAGCCCGTTCCTTC.

This clone was detected once. This chain joins TRBV30 and TRBJ1-1; D not certain. CDR3 size: 14 residues. V was pared by 2 bases and J by 6 bases, with 16 bases between. CDR1 is GTSNPN, CDR2 SVGIG, per germline (reference sequence). CDR3 sequence reads: CAWSPATFRSEAFF. In DNA form, the CDR3 reads TGTGCCTGGAGTCCCGCCACGTTCAGGTCTGAAGCTTTCTTT.

The rearrangement links TRBV25-1 to TRBJ1-2; 7 bases are a match to TRBD1. The junction had 6 bases not matched to a gene; V was cut back by 4 bases and J by 7 bases. CDR1 MGHDK and CDR2 SYGVNS come from the germline V gene. The CDR3 spans 13 residues. The CDR3 DNA sequence: TGTGCCAGCAGTGTTGGGACAGCCTCTGGCTACACCTTC. Translation gives CASSVGTASGYTF.

The chain employs TRBV5-1 and TRBJ2-7; TRBD2 aligns across 12 bases. This CDR3 contains 16 residues. The J segment lost 1 base and the V segment lost 3 bases, leaving 5 bases of the junction unmatched. From germline, CDR1 is SGHRS and CDR2 YFSETQ. CDR3 nucleotides: TGCGCCAGCAGCTCGGGGACTAGCGGGCTTTCCTACGAGCAGTACTTC. It is translated as CASSSGTSGLSYEQYF.

This rearrangement joins TRBV28 to TRBJ2-3; D may be TRBD1 (5 bases). Germline CDR1 is MDHEN and CDR2 is SYDVKM. Trimming took off 7 bases at V and 1 base at J, with 18 bases between the two ends. CDR3 size: 16 residues. CDR3 protein: CASTQRAGKGTDTQYF. The CDR3 region has the DNA TGTGCCAGCACTCAAAGGGCAGGGAAGGGCACAGATACGCAGTATTTT.

The genes are TRBV18 and TRBJ2-1; 10 nucleotides line up with TRBD2. With 3 bases clipped from V and 7 bases from J, the junction kept 6 bases outside the gene matches. The CDR3 is 15 amino acids. Germline V gene sequence: CDR1 KGHSH, CDR2 LQKENI. The CDR3: CASSPLAGEWNEQFF. CDR3 in DNA: TGTGCCAGCTCACCTCTAGCGGGAGAGTGGAATGAGCAGTTCTTC.

V gene TRBV7-9 combines with J gene TRBJ1-1, with D perhaps TRBD1 (5 bases). This CDR3 spans 13 amino acids. The V and J ends lost 0 bases and 11 bases respectively, with 13 bases between them. CDR1 and CDR2 from the germline V gene are SEHNR and FQNEAQ (reference sequence). The CDR3 spells CASSLAPGTAAFF. The CDR3 nucleotides read TGTGCCAGCAGCTTAGCTCCAGGGACCGCGGCTTTCTTT. Using reference TRBV7-9 and TRBJ1-1 for the parts outside the CDR3, the full variable domain is DTGVSQNPRHKITKRGQNVTFRCDPISEHNRLYWYRQTLGQGPEFLTYFQNEAQLEKSRLLSDRFSAERPKGSFSTLEIQRTEQGDSAMYLCASSLAPGTAAFFGQGTRLTVV.

This clone was recorded once. The V and J genes are TRBV11-3 and TRBJ2-1, with D tentatively TRBD1 (7 bases). V was clipped by 4 bases and J by 7 bases, with 17 bases between them. From germline, CDR1 is SGHNT and CDR2 YENEEA. The CDR3 spans 15 residues. The CDR3 loop is CASSSEGQPSNEQFF. The CDR3 nucleotides read TGTGCCAGCAGCTCGGAGGGACAGCCCTCTAATGAGCAGTTCTTC.

The rearrangement joins TRBV4-1 to TRBJ1-2; TRBD1 matches at 10 bases. The CDR3 consists of 16 residues. From germline, CDR1 is MGHRA and CDR2 YSYEKL. V lost 3 bases to trimming and J lost 0 bases; unmatched junction nucleotides: 4. This CDR3 is CASSHGTGDPNYGYTF. The DNA of the CDR3 is TGCGCCAGCAGCCACGGGACAGGGGACCCTAACTATGGCTACACCTTC.

V and J are TRBV27 and TRBJ1-4; D is uncertain. The CDR3 is 16 residues long. The V end lost 6 bases, the J end lost 3 bases, and 17 bases lay between the germline ends. CDR1 MNHEY and CDR2 SMNVEV come from the germline V gene (reference sequence). The CDR3 loop is CASRTGAQASNEKLFF. The CDR3 DNA is TGTGCCAGCAGAACGGGAGCCCAGGCGTCTAATGAAAAACTGTTTTTT. Full variable domain (missing parts from reference TRBV27 and TRBJ1-4): EAQVTQNPRYLITVTGKKLTVTCSQNMNHEYMSWYRQDPGLGLRQIYYSMNVEVTDKGDVPEGYKVSRKEKRNFPLILESPSPNQTSLYFCASRTGAQASNEKLFFGSGTQLSVL.

The CDR3 reads CASSDRGPPTNEKLFF. The CDR3, as DNA: TGTGCCAGCAGCGACAGGGGTCCTCCAACTAATGAAAAACTGTTTTTT. This chain uses TRBV11-2 with TRBJ1-4; the match to TRBD1 covers 8 bases. This CDR3 comprises 16 residues. The germline V gene encodes CDR1 SGHAT and CDR2 FQNNGV. With V trimmed by 5 bases and J by 0 bases, 5 bases remained unmatched.

The chain joins TRBV5-8 to TRBJ2-3; 9 bases agree with TRBD1. The CDR3 totals 14 residues. After removal of 10 bases from V and 8 bases from J, the junction contained 14 bases not matched to a gene. CDR1 and CDR2 from the germline V gene are SGHTS and YDEGEE. CDR3 sequence: CAAGGQGTFGTQYF. The CDR3 bases are TGTGCCGCCGGGGGACAGGGTACGTTCGGTACGCAGTATTTT.

The chain's CDR3 is CASRGAELGGYEQYF. Written as DNA, the CDR3 is TGTGCCAGCCGTGGGGCGGAACTCGGGGGGTACGAGCAGTACTTC. The chain uses TRBV6-5 and TRBJ2-7, with 7 nucleotides matching TRBD2. This CDR3 has 15 amino acids. Losses at the gene ends were 8 bases for V and 4 bases for J; bases not matched to a gene: 14. The germline V gene encodes CDR1 MNHEY and CDR2 SVGAGI.

Notes on this clone: At one of its ends the junction is not consistent with the germline gene, which may arise from a read error. The chain carries TRBV7-7 and TRBJ2-7; 7 bases fit TRBD2. CDR1 is SSHAT and CDR2 is FNYEAQ in the germline V gene (reference sequence). The CDR3 runs to 14 residues. The CDR3 spells CASSASGSSYEQYF. The CDR3 DNA follows: TGTGCTAGCAGCGCTAGCGGTTCCTCCTACGAGCAGTACTTC.